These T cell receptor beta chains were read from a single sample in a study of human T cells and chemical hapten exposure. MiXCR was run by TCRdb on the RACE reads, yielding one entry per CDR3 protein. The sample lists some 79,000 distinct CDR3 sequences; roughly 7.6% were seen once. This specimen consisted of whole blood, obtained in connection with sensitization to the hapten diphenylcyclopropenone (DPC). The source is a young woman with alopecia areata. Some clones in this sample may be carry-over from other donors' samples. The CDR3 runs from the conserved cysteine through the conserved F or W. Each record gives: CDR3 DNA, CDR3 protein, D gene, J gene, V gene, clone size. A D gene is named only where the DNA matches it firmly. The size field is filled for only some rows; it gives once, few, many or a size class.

CDR3nt: TGTGCCAGCAGTAAAGGGACACTGAACACTGAAGCTTTCTTT
CDR3aa: CASSKGTLNTEAFF
d_gene: NA
j_gene: TRBJ1-1
v_gene: TRBV6-6
abundance: many

CDR3nt: TGTGCCAGCAGTCACTTAAACACAGATACGCAGTATTTT
CDR3aa: CASSHLNTDTQYF
d_gene: NA
j_gene: TRBJ2-3
v_gene: TRBV9
abundance: few

CDR3nt: TGTGCCAGCAGTTTGACAACCGGTCGTGGAGCTTTCTTT
CDR3aa: CASSLTTGRGAFF
d_gene: NA
j_gene: TRBJ1-1
v_gene: TRBV6-4
abundance: NA

CDR3nt: TGCAGCGCCGGAACAGGGGATCCATTTTCACCCCTCCACTTT
CDR3aa: CSAGTGDPFSPLHF
d_gene: TRBD1
j_gene: TRBJ1-6
v_gene: TRBV20-1
abundance: many

CDR3nt: TGCGCCAGCAGCTTGGGACAGTACACTGAAGCTTTCTTT
CDR3aa: CASSLGQYTEAFF
d_gene: NA
j_gene: TRBJ1-1
v_gene: TRBV5-1
abundance: few

CDR3nt: TGTGCCAGTAGTATCGGGGGGGCGGCTGGCGAGCAGTACTTC
CDR3aa: CASSIGGAAGEQYF
d_gene: TRBD2
j_gene: TRBJ2-7
v_gene: TRBV19
abundance: many

CDR3nt: TGTGCCAGCAGCTTGGCGGGACAGGGGGCCGCAACAAATCAGCCCCAGCATTTT
CDR3aa: CASSLAGQGAATNQPQHF
d_gene: TRBD1
j_gene: TRBJ1-5
v_gene: TRBV5-5
abundance: NA

CDR3nt: TGTGCCAGCAGCTTAAATTCGCGCACAGATACGCAGTATTTT
CDR3aa: CASSLNSRTDTQYF
d_gene: NA
j_gene: TRBJ2-3
v_gene: TRBV13
abundance: many

CDR3nt: TGTGCCAGCAGTGTATATTGGGGGGCGGACGAAAAACTGTTTTTT
CDR3aa: CASSVYWGADEKLFF
d_gene: NA
j_gene: TRBJ1-4
v_gene: TRBV6-1
abundance: many

CDR3nt: TGCAGTGCTAGAGTCGTAGGAGACACCATATATTTT
CDR3aa: CSARVVGDTIYF
d_gene: NA
j_gene: TRBJ1-3
v_gene: TRBV20-1
abundance: NA

CDR3nt: TGTGCCAGCGGGAGGAACTCTGGGGCCAACGTCCTGACTTTC
CDR3aa: CASGRNSGANVLTF
d_gene: NA
j_gene: TRBJ2-6
v_gene: TRBV6-6
abundance: many

CDR3nt: TGTGCCAGCAGTTTAGCCTCCGGGACAGCTAGCACAGATACGCAGTATTTT
CDR3aa: CASSLASGTASTDTQYF
d_gene: TRBD1
j_gene: TRBJ2-3
v_gene: TRBV12-3/TRBV12-4
abundance: many

CDR3nt: TGTGCCAGCAGCCTGGACGGAACCGGGGAGCTGTTTTTT
CDR3aa: CASSLDGTGELFF
d_gene: NA
j_gene: TRBJ2-2
v_gene: TRBV12-3/TRBV12-4
abundance: few

CDR3nt: TGCAGCGTTGACCGGAGTAGCACAGATACGCAGTATTTT
CDR3aa: CSVDRSSTDTQYF
d_gene: NA
j_gene: TRBJ2-3
v_gene: TRBV29-1
abundance: NA

CDR3nt: TGTGCTAGTGGTTTAGGCAGCTCTGGGGCCAACGTCCTGACTTTC
CDR3aa: CASGLGSSGANVLTF
d_gene: NA
j_gene: TRBJ2-6
v_gene: TRBV12-5
abundance: many

CDR3nt: TGTGCCAGCAGCTGGTCGGGGGGGAGGATCTACGAGCAGTACTTC
CDR3aa: CASSWSGGRIYEQYF
d_gene: TRBD2
j_gene: TRBJ2-7
v_gene: TRBV7-9
abundance: NA

CDR3nt: TGTGCCTGGGGAGTGGTCGATGAGCAGTTCTTC
CDR3aa: CAWGVVDEQFF
d_gene: NA
j_gene: TRBJ2-1
v_gene: TRBV30
abundance: NA

CDR3nt: TGTGCCAGCAGCTTAGTACTTTCGAACACTGAAGCTTTCTTT
CDR3aa: CASSLVLSNTEAFF
d_gene: NA
j_gene: TRBJ1-1
v_gene: TRBV7-9
abundance: many

CDR3nt: TGCGCCAGCAGCTCGGGACAGACCACAGATACGCAGTATTTT
CDR3aa: CASSSGQTTDTQYF
d_gene: TRBD1
j_gene: TRBJ2-3
v_gene: TRBV5-1
abundance: many

CDR3nt: TGTGCCAGTGGACTTCGGGGCACTGAAGCTTTCTTT
CDR3aa: CASGLRGTEAFF
d_gene: NA
j_gene: TRBJ1-1
v_gene: TRBV6-1
abundance: many

CDR3nt: TGTGCCAGCAGTAACCCCGGTTCTGAAAAACTGTTTTTT
CDR3aa: CASSNPGSEKLFF
d_gene: NA
j_gene: TRBJ1-4
v_gene: TRBV6-2/TRBV6-3
abundance: NA

CDR3nt: TGTGCCAGCAGCCAAGAGCTCGGACCCAGGGGGAATGAGCAGTTCTTC
CDR3aa: CASSQELGPRGNEQFF
d_gene: TRBD1
j_gene: TRBJ2-1
v_gene: TRBV4-2
abundance: medium-sized

CDR3nt: TGTGCCAGCAGTTTAGAGGGGAATGAGCAGTTCTTC
CDR3aa: CASSLEGNEQFF
d_gene: NA
j_gene: TRBJ2-1
v_gene: TRBV27
abundance: NA

CDR3nt: TGTGCCAGCAGTTCCCAGGGGAGTAATCAGCCCCAGCATTTT
CDR3aa: CASSSQGSNQPQHF
d_gene: NA
j_gene: TRBJ1-5
v_gene: TRBV6-5
abundance: NA

CDR3nt: TGTGCCAGCAGCTTGATCGGGACACAGACTAGTCGCTACACCTTC
CDR3aa: CASSLIGTQTSRYTF
d_gene: NA
j_gene: TRBJ1-2
v_gene: TRBV5-4
abundance: NA

CDR3nt: TGCAGTGCTAGAGATTCGCAGAGAACCTATGGCTACACCTTC
CDR3aa: CSARDSQRTYGYTF
d_gene: NA
j_gene: TRBJ1-2
v_gene: TRBV20-1
abundance: NA

CDR3nt: TGCGCCAGCAGCTTCCTAGCGATTCCTTACAATGAGCAGTTCTTC
CDR3aa: CASSFLAIPYNEQFF
d_gene: NA
j_gene: TRBJ2-1
v_gene: TRBV5-1
abundance: many

CDR3nt: TGTGCCATCAGTGGATCAGGGGGACAGCCCCAGCATTTT
CDR3aa: CAISGSGGQPQHF
d_gene: TRBD1
j_gene: TRBJ1-5
v_gene: TRBV10-3
abundance: NA

CDR3nt: TGCAGCGTTGGGGGGGACACGAACACTGAAGCTTTCTTT
CDR3aa: CSVGGDTNTEAFF
d_gene: NA
j_gene: TRBJ1-1
v_gene: TRBV29-1
abundance: few

CDR3nt: TGTGCCAGCAGCTTAAGACAGGGGAGCGGAGAGACCCAGTACTTC
CDR3aa: CASSLRQGSGETQYF
d_gene: TRBD1
j_gene: TRBJ2-5
v_gene: TRBV7-3
abundance: NA

CDR3nt: TGTGCCAGCAGCCCCACTCTGAACACTGAAGCTTTCTTT
CDR3aa: CASSPTLNTEAFF
d_gene: NA
j_gene: TRBJ1-1
v_gene: TRBV14
abundance: many

CDR3nt: TGTGCCAGCAGTCTAGGGTGGAACACTGAAGCTTTCTTT
CDR3aa: CASSLGWNTEAFF
d_gene: NA
j_gene: TRBJ1-1
v_gene: TRBV27
abundance: many

CDR3nt: TGTGCCAGCAGTTACGGACTAGGAGTTGAAGATACGCAGTATTTT
CDR3aa: CASSYGLGVEDTQYF
d_gene: TRBD2
j_gene: TRBJ2-3
v_gene: TRBV12-3/TRBV12-4
abundance: NA

CDR3nt: TGTGCCAGCAGCCAAGTCAGTGGCGGAACGATTTACAATGAGCAGTTCTTC
CDR3aa: CASSQVSGGTIYNEQFF
d_gene: NA
j_gene: TRBJ2-1
v_gene: TRBV4-2
abundance: NA

CDR3nt: TGTGCCAGCAGTGAAAACAGGGGCGCAACTAATGAAAAACTGTTTTTT
CDR3aa: CASSENRGATNEKLFF
d_gene: TRBD1
j_gene: TRBJ1-4
v_gene: TRBV6-1
abundance: NA

CDR3nt: TGTGCCAGCTCACCGGACAGGATAAACACTGAAGCTTTCTTT
CDR3aa: CASSPDRINTEAFF
d_gene: TRBD1
j_gene: TRBJ1-1
v_gene: TRBV18
abundance: few

CDR3nt: TGTGCCAGCAGTTTATATACATATGGCTACACCTTC
CDR3aa: CASSLYTYGYTF
d_gene: NA
j_gene: TRBJ1-2
v_gene: TRBV12-3/TRBV12-4
abundance: few

CDR3nt: TGCGCCAGCAGCGAGGCCCGACTGTTCTCCTACAATGAGCAGTTCTTC
CDR3aa: CASSEARLFSYNEQFF
d_gene: NA
j_gene: TRBJ2-1
v_gene: TRBV5-1
abundance: few

CDR3nt: TGTGCCAGCAGCTTGGGCAGGAGCAAAAACATTCAGTACTTC
CDR3aa: CASSLGRSKNIQYF
d_gene: NA
j_gene: TRBJ2-4
v_gene: TRBV5-6
abundance: few

CDR3nt: TGTGCCAGCAGCGGGACAGGGTGGCCCACTGAAGCTTTCTTT
CDR3aa: CASSGTGWPTEAFF
d_gene: TRBD1
j_gene: TRBJ1-1
v_gene: TRBV5-4
abundance: NA

CDR3nt: TGTGCCAGTAGTATAGGTGGGGGAGGGAGCACCGGGGAGCTGTTTTTT
CDR3aa: CASSIGGGGSTGELFF
d_gene: TRBD2
j_gene: TRBJ2-2
v_gene: TRBV19
abundance: few